The 23 T cell receptor beta chains below all came from one sample that was sequenced in a study of T cell changes during pregnancy in multiple sclerosis. Sequenced by immunoSEQ multiplex PCR; TCRdb stores in-frame clones only, minus some. This sample yields roughly 85,000 clones, of which approximately 90% are seen a single time; approximately 2.5% belongs to the top ten. This specimen consisted of peripheral blood, obtained in the first trimester of pregnancy. The source is a female donor with multiple sclerosis, enrolled in a pregnancy study.

V gene TRBV9 combines with J gene TRBJ2-2, with a possible D match to TRBD1 (5 bases). The CDR3 extends over 15 amino acids. The germline V gene has CDR1 SGDLS and CDR2 YYNGEE. The V end lost 0 bases, the J end lost 5 bases, and 11 bases lay between the germline ends. The CDR3 DNA reads as TGTGCCAGCAGCGTAGGGCAGGGCCGGACCGGGGAGCTGTTTTTT. Amino acid sequence: CASSVGQGRTGELFF.

The chain couples TRBV28 to TRBJ1-2; D is unclear. Germline V gene data show CDR1 as MDHEN and CDR2 as SYDVKM. The V end lost 3 bases, the J end lost 4 bases, and 9 bases lay between the germline ends. The CDR3 sequence is 13 residues long. CDR3 DNA sequence: TGTGCCAGCAGTTTGCTGGGGAGCTATGGCTACACCTTC. Amino acids: CASSLLGSYGYTF.

The rearrangement joins TRBV30 to TRBJ2-7; a weak D match, TRBD1 (5 bases). Trimming cost V 7 bases and J 5 bases, with 15 bases left between them. Germline V gives CDR1 GTSNPN, CDR2 SVGIG (reference sequence). The CDR3 has 12 amino acids. The CDR3 protein is CAFMGRVHEQYF. For the CDR3, the DNA is TGTGCCTTTATGGGCAGGGTCCACGAGCAGTACTTC.

V and J are TRBV19 and TRBJ1-2, with D possibly TRBD1 on 5 matching bases. Germline V gene data show CDR1 as LNHDA and CDR2 as SQIVND (reference sequence). The CDR3 length is 14 residues. Trimming cost V 0 bases and J 7 bases, with 12 bases left between them. The CDR3 DNA sequence: TGTGCCAGTAGTATAGAGCCTCCTAGGGGTGGCTACACCTTC. Translating it yields CASSIEPPRGGYTF.

This chain links TRBV28 with TRBJ2-7, with 11 bases matching TRBD2. Germline V gives CDR1 MDHEN, CDR2 SYDVKM. The V and J ends lost 1 base and 2 bases, in that order; junction bases with no gene match: 1. The CDR3 has 15 amino acids. In DNA form, the CDR3 reads TGTGCCAGCAGTTTATTAGCGGGAGGGGCCTACGAGCAGTACTTC. Its protein is CASSLLAGGAYEQYF.

The chain is built from TRBV5-6 and TRBJ2-5; TRBD2 aligns across 10 bases. Losses at the gene ends were 0 bases for V and 1 base for J; bases not matched to a gene: 12. From germline, CDR1 is SGHDT and CDR2 YYEEEE. The length of the CDR3 is 19 residues. The DNA for the CDR3 is TGTGCCAGCAGCTTGGCCTCTTTAGTGTCTAGCGGGAGCCAAGAGACCCAGTACTTC. Translated, it gives CASSLASLVSSGSQETQYF.

Note on this clone: Distinct nucleotide sequences in the sample also encode this CDR3. The V call is TRBV18, the J call TRBJ2-7, with TRBD1 matching 10 bases. The CDR3 length is 14 residues. Germline V lookup: CDR1 KGHSH, CDR2 LQKENI. V lost 3 bases, J lost 3 bases, and 2 bases stayed unmatched. CDR3 coding DNA: TGTGCCAGCTCACCTGGGACAGGGGACTACGAGCAGTACTTC. Translation: CASSPGTGDYEQYF.

A remark on this clone: Other nucleotide sequences in the sample specify the same CDR3. This sequence joins TRBV5-4 and TRBJ2-1; D gene unclear. The CDR3 covers 14 residues. The germline CDR1 and CDR2 sequences are SGHNT and YYREEE (reference sequence). The V end lost 0 bases, the J end lost 0 bases, and 4 bases lay between the germline ends. CDR3 amino acids: CASSLDSSYNEQFF. In DNA form, the CDR3 reads TGTGCCAGCAGCTTGGACTCCTCCTACAATGAGCAGTTCTTC.

The chain recombines TRBV7-9 with TRBJ2-1; TRBD2 agrees at 9 bases. The V gene's germline CDR1 is SEHNR and CDR2 FQNEAQ (reference sequence). CDR3 length equals 16 residues. V lost 4 bases and J lost 5; bases outside the gene matches: 9. The CDR3 region has the DNA TGTGCCAGCAGCTCGCGGACTAGCGAGGTACACAATGAGCAGTTCTTC. It is translated as CASSSRTSEVHNEQFF.

The V gene is TRBV7-9, the J gene TRBJ2-6; D is undetermined. The V end lost 4 bases, the J end lost 2 bases, and 9 bases lay between the germline ends. Germline CDR1 SEHNR, CDR2 FQNEAQ (reference sequence). The CDR3 consists of 15 residues. The CDR3 coding sequence is TGTGCCAGCAGCTCTACTGATACTGGGGCCAACGTCCTGACTTTC. Its protein product is CASSSTDTGANVLTF.

This clone has only one observation. The chain is built from TRBV4-1 and TRBJ2-7; D may be TRBD1 (5 bases). Trimming left V 2 bases short and J 2 bases short, with 13 bases between. The CDR3 totals 15 residues. CDR1 and CDR2 from the germline V gene are MGHRA and YSYEKL. CDR3 DNA sequence: TGCGCCAGCAGCCAACCTATGGACACACCCTACGAGCAGTACTTC. This sequence encodes CASSQPMDTPYEQYF.

The chain combines TRBV27 with TRBJ1-1; D not resolved. Germline CDR1 and CDR2: MNHEY and SMNVEV (reference sequence). The ends were cut back, 5 bases at V and 0 bases at J, with 10 bases in the middle. CDR3 length: 14 amino acids. In nucleotides, the CDR3 is TGTGCCAGCAGTACCTCCGGGGTGAACACTGAAGCTTTCTTT. Amino acids: CASSTSGVNTEAFF.

This sequence joins TRBV19 and TRBJ2-1; no clear D. Germline values: CDR1 LNHDA, CDR2 SQIVND (reference sequence). Trimming shortened V by 5 bases and J by 1 base, and 9 bases separated the two germline ends. The CDR3 spans 14 residues. The CDR3 is CASSVEMSYNEQFF. In DNA form, the CDR3 reads TGTGCCAGTAGTGTGGAGATGTCCTACAATGAGCAGTTCTTC.

V gene TRBV27 combines with J gene TRBJ2-7; TRBD2 matches at 11 bases. The CDR3 is 15 residues long. The V gene's germline CDR1 is MNHEY and CDR2 SMNVEV (reference sequence). V was clipped by 4 bases and J by 1 base; unmatched bases: 3. The chain's CDR3 is CASSSRLAGSYEQYF. Here the CDR3 DNA reads TGTGCCAGCAGTTCCAGACTAGCGGGATCCTACGAGCAGTACTTC.

The V call is TRBV2, the J call TRBJ2-7, with 9 bases lining up with TRBD2. Germline CDR1 and CDR2: SNHLY and FYNNEI. The J segment lost 1 base and the V segment lost 8 bases, leaving 6 bases of the junction unmatched. This CDR3 comprises 14 residues. The CDR3: CASHLAGRSYEQYF. The CDR3 DNA is TGTGCCAGCCACCTAGCGGGGAGATCCTACGAGCAGTACTTC.

The CDR3 DNA reads as TGTGCCAGCAGCATGAATCAGGTGGGCACTGAAGCTTTCTTT. Its protein is CASSMNQVGTEAFF. This chain joins TRBV7-3 and TRBJ1-1; D is undetermined. CDR3 length: 14 residues. The germline V and J ends were trimmed by 5 bases and 4 bases, with 14 bases remaining between them. Germline V gene data show CDR1 as SGHTA and CDR2 as FQGTGA.

The chain has TRBV10-3 and TRBJ1-2, with TRBD1 as a possible D gene (5 bases). Germline lookup yields CDR1 ENHRY and CDR2 SYGVKD. The V gene lost 6 bases and the J gene lost 0 bases, with 14 bases spanning the gap. The CDR3 sequence is 15 residues long. The CDR3 region has the DNA TGTGCCATCAGCGAGGGGCCCAGGGCTAACTATGGCTACACCTTC. Translating gives CAISEGPRANYGYTF.

The chain is built from TRBV9 and TRBJ1-3, with D tentatively TRBD1 (6 bases). There are 16 residues in the CDR3. V gave up 0 bases and J gave up 0 bases, with 10 bases separating them. The germline CDR1 and CDR2 sequences are SGDLS and YYNGEE. In DNA, the CDR3 is TGTGCCAGCAGCGTAGGGGGGGGGCTCTCTGGAAACACCATATATTTT. Its protein is CASSVGGGLSGNTIYF.

The chain couples TRBV5-6 to TRBJ2-2, with 12 bases matching TRBD2. This CDR3 has 17 amino acids. Germline CDR1 and CDR2: SGHDT and YYEEEE. Losses at the gene ends were 4 bases for V and 2 bases for J; bases not matched to a gene: 6. CDR3 nucleotide sequence: TGTGCCAGCAGCCTCGGACTAGCGGGGACTAACACCGGGGAGCTGTTTTTT. Its protein product is CASSLGLAGTNTGELFF.

This clone was seen only a few times. The V gene is TRBV27, the J gene TRBJ1-1; 9 bases are a match to TRBD1. The CDR3 runs to 15 residues. Trimming at V came to 6 bases and at J to 3 bases, leaving 8 bases not matched to a gene. CDR1 MNHEY and CDR2 SMNVEV come from the germline V gene (reference sequence). The CDR3 spells CASRSTGTGYTEAFF. CDR3 DNA sequence: TGTGCCAGCAGATCAACCGGGACAGGGTACACTGAAGCTTTCTTT.

This chain joins TRBV19 and TRBJ1-1, with TRBD1 matching over 12 bases. This CDR3 comprises 15 residues. Germline CDR1 LNHDA, CDR2 SQIVND (reference sequence). With 5 bases clipped from V and 11 bases from J, the junction kept 12 bases outside the gene matches. Here the CDR3 DNA reads TGTGCCAGTAGTCGCCGGGACAGGGGGCCCGTCGGCGCTTTCTTT. Translating it yields CASSRRDRGPVGAFF.

V is TRBV9 and J is TRBJ1-3, with D perhaps TRBD1 (5 bases). V was pared by 3 bases and J by 0 bases, with 7 bases between. The CDR3 contains 14 residues. From germline, CDR1 is SGDLS and CDR2 YYNGEE. The CDR3 nucleotides are TGTGCCAGCAGCGGGGGGGACTCTGGAAACACCATATATTTT. Amino acid sequence: CASSGGDSGNTIYF.

This clone was detected once. The J gene is TRBJ2-7, the V gene TRBV7-8; 9 bases line up with TRBD1. J gave up 3 bases and V 3 bases, and 6 bases lay outside the gene matches. CDR1 and CDR2 (germline): SGHVS, FQNEAQ. The CDR3 contains 15 residues. CDR3 amino acids: CASSFGDRAFYEQYF. DNA for the CDR3: TGTGCCAGCAGCTTCGGGGACAGGGCATTCTACGAGCAGTACTTC. Together with reference TRBV7-8 and TRBJ2-7, the CDR3 gives the full variable domain: GAGVSQSPRYKVAKRGQDVALRCDPISGHVSLFWYQQALGQGPEFLTYFQNEAQLDKSGLPSDRFFAERPEGSVSTLKIQRTQQEDSAVYLCASSFGDRAFYEQYFGPGTRLTVT.